The 2 T cell receptor beta chains listed next were all sequenced from one sample in a study of shared clonotypes between healthy human individuals. Naivety among CD8 cells was defined by CD45RO negativity and positive CCR7 selection, thereby excluding terminally differentiated effector memory CD45RA+ cells. The repertoire was sequenced with immunoSEQ multiplex PCR; TCRdb's copy has only in-frame clones and lacks some. This sample has around 2,000,000 clones, with just under 95% found just once. What was sequenced was naive CD8+ T cells sorted from blood. The source of these receptors is a man between 18 and 29 years old in good health.

J is TRBJ2-3 and V is TRBV7-6; TRBD2 aligns across 8 bases. CDR3 size: 15 residues. J gave up 4 bases and V 8 bases, and 11 bases lay outside the gene matches. Germline V lookup: CDR1 SGHVS, CDR2 FNYEAQ. The chain's CDR3 is CASSRESGGADTQYF. CDR3 nucleotide sequence: TGTGCCAGCTCCCGGGAGAGCGGGGGAGCAGATACGCAGTATTTT.

J is TRBJ2-7 and V is TRBV4-3, with 8 bases identical to TRBD2. Trimming took 1 base from V and 5 from J; bases not matched to a gene: 10. The CDR3 totals 16 residues. The germline CDR1 and CDR2 sequences are LGHNA and YSLEER. The CDR3 sequence: CASSQAAYSGTHEQYF. The CDR3 coding sequence is TGCGCCAGCAGCCAAGCGGCCTATAGCGGGACCCACGAGCAGTACTTC.